The 2 T cell receptor beta chains in this list originate from one sample, sequenced in a study of cytomegalovirus exposure and HLA in healthy donors. Vbeta (60) and Jbeta (13) primers were used in the PCR. Libraries were prepared by immunoSEQ multiplex PCR; TCRdb keeps only in-frame clonotypes and omits some of them. The sample lists over 130,000 clones; 78% were seen once. The sample consisted of PBMCs. The receptors stem from a woman in her thirties or forties in good health and CMV-seropositive.

This clone appeared a few times. V usage is TRBV7-2 and J usage is TRBJ1-2; D gene uncertain. CDR1 SGHTA and CDR2 FQGNSA come from the germline V gene. The CDR3 loop spans 16 amino acids. With 1 base removed from V and 4 bases from J, the gap between germline ends came to 16 bases. In DNA, the CDR3 is TGTGCCAGCAGCTTAGGGGCGTGGGCCGTTAGCTATGGCTACACCTTC. Translation: CASSLGAWAVSYGYTF. Supplemented by reference TRBV7-2 and TRBJ1-2, the full variable domain reads GAGVSQSPSNKVTEKGKDVELRCDPISGHTALYWYRQSLGQGLEFLIYFQGNSAPDKSGLPSDRFSAERTGGSVSTLTIQRTQQEDSAVYLCASSLGAWAVSYGYTFGSGTRLTVV.

The rearrangement uses TRBV28 and TRBJ1-4, with 9 bases matching TRBD1. This CDR3 is built from 15 residues. From germline, CDR1 is MDHEN and CDR2 SYDVKM. V shed 5 bases and J 8 bases; nucleotides not matched to a gene: 9. This CDR3 is CASSTPGQGGEKLFF. Written as DNA, the CDR3 is TGTGCCAGCAGTACGCCGGGACAGGGAGGAGAAAAACTGTTTTTT.